This TCR beta chain was profiled in a study of cytomegalovirus exposure and HLA in healthy donors. CDR3 length: 15 amino acids. Trimming pared 3 bases from V and 6 bases from J, leaving 14 bases between. The germline V gene has CDR1 MGHDK and CDR2 SYGVNS. As regards this clone: What it binds is unknown.

Whole-study results and caveats: Cytomegalovirus status was reportedly diagnosed by the classifier with high sensitivity and specificity. Follow-up analysis seemed to connect common viral pathogens with several of the most significant clusters identified.

In the PCR, 60 Vbeta and 13 Jbeta primers were used. Original data processing: In a later analysis, approximately 80 million unique TCR beta chains included roughly 11 million shared by two or more donors. Produced via immunoSEQ multiplex PCR; TCRdb's table is partial and in-frame only. That table furnishes V, J and clone size, whereas the DNA furnished D and trimming. The table shows about 99,000 clones, with over 9.5% occurring only once. This sequence was found in a man between 35 and 55 years old in good health and CMV-seropositive. Material for sequencing was PBMCs. The V gene is TRBV25-1, the J gene TRBJ2-2; D may be TRBD2 (6 bases). The CDR3 loop is CASSDTGVESGELFF. In nucleotides, the CDR3 is TGTGCCAGCAGTGATACGGGGGTGGAGTCCGGGGAGCTGTTTTTT. The complete variable domain, with remaining parts taken from reference TRBV25-1 and TRBJ2-2, reads EADIYQTPRYLVIGTGKKITLECSQTMGHDKMYWYQQDPGMELHLIHYSYGVNSTEKGDLSSESTVSRIRTEHFPLTLESARPSHTSQYLCASSDTGVESGELFFGEGSRLTVL.